The clone carrying this T cell receptor (beta chain) came up once. What it recognizes is unknown. TCRdb processed the RACE reads anew with MiXCR; each CDR3 protein has one entry. This sample carries 150,000 to 200,000 distinct CDR3 sequences, nearly 30% of them seen once, and the ten largest clones take under 3%. Time point of the sample: pre-sensitization, week 0. The treatment denotes: therapeutic diphenylcyclopropenone sensitization with weekly scalp DPC. Unfractionated whole blood yielded the extracted total RNA. This specimen belongs to a study of human T cells and chemical hapten exposure. Findings of the study overall: The formation of large CDR3 similarity clusters by expanded TCRs significantly exceeded that of controls.

The CDR3 length is 16 residues. Germline CDR1 reads SEHNR; CDR2 reads FQNEAQ (reference sequence). V lost 1 base, J lost 1 base, and 5 bases stayed unmatched. The TCR originated in a woman aged 30 to 39 with alopecia areata. Some clones in this sample may be carry-over from other donors' samples. The J gene is TRBJ2-3, the V gene TRBV7-9; 7 nucleotides agree with TRBD2. Sequencing was performed on whole blood, taken in connection with sensitization to the hapten diphenylcyclopropenone (DPC). DNA for the CDR3: TGTGCCAGCAGCTTAGGTCCCAGCGGGGGCACAGATACGCAGTATTTT. Protein product: CASSLGPSGGTDTQYF.